These 20 T cell receptor beta chains share one sample of origin, sequenced in a study of cytomegalovirus exposure and HLA in healthy donors. Both 60 Vbeta primers and 13 Jbeta primers went into the PCR. The method was immunoSEQ multiplex PCR; TCRdb's version includes in-frame clones alone and lacks a portion of them. The sample carries roughly 200,000 clones, less than 85% recorded once. The specimen was PBMCs. The source is a girl between 10 and 17 years old in good health and CMV-seropositive.

This clone was seen only a few times. This chain connects TRBV5-4 to TRBJ2-1; 10 nucleotides line up with TRBD2. In germline, CDR1 is SGHNT, CDR2 YYREEE (reference sequence). Trimming removed 1 base from V and 4 bases from J; junction bases left unmatched: 11. CDR3 length: 18 amino acids. CDR3 protein: CASSLMIAGGATYNEQFF. CDR3 coding DNA: TGTGCCAGCAGCTTGATGATAGCGGGGGGCGCTACATACAATGAGCAGTTCTTC. Supplemented by reference TRBV5-4 and TRBJ2-1, the full variable domain reads ETGVTQSPTHLIKTRGQQVTLRCSSQSGHNTVSWYQQALGQGPQFIFQYYREEENGRGNFPPRFSGLQFPNYSSELNVNALELDDSALYLCASSLMIAGGATYNEQFFGPGTRLTVL.

This clone came up a few times. The rearrangement uses TRBV29-1 and TRBJ1-1, with D possibly matching TRBD1 (5 bases). From germline, CDR1 is SQVTM and CDR2 ANQGSEA. This CDR3 spans 12 amino acids. Trimming removed 7 bases at V and 8 bases at J, with 17 bases between. The chain's CDR3 is CSAGTSPWEAFF. The CDR3 DNA reads as TGCAGCGCGGGGACTTCCCCGTGGGAAGCTTTCTTT. The variable domain in full, completed from reference TRBV29-1 and TRBJ1-1, reads SAVISQKPSRDICQRGTSLTIQCQVDSQVTMMFWYRQQPGQSLTLIATANQGSEATYESGFVIDKFPISRPNLTFSTLTVSNMSPEDSSIYLCSAGTSPWEAFFGQGTRLTVV.

A note on this clone: A read error may produce the germline difference seen at one junction end. This chain connects TRBV6-6 to TRBJ2-7; unclear D gene. Germline V CDR1 and CDR2: MNHNY, SVGAGI (reference sequence). This CDR3 spans 16 amino acids. CDR3 sequence (DNA): TGTGCCAGCAGTCACTCCGGCAGGCCGAGTCCCTACGAGCAGTACTTC. It translates to CASSHSGRPSPYEQYF.

The rearrangement uses TRBV9 and TRBJ2-5; 8 bases are shared with TRBD1. The CDR3 consists of 15 residues. Germline-derived CDR1 and CDR2 are SGDLS and YYNGEE. V lost 1 base, J lost 5 bases, and 7 bases stayed unmatched. CDR3 region: CASSVSGRGRETQYF. The CDR3 coding sequence is TGTGCCAGCAGCGTATCGGGCAGGGGGCGGGAGACCCAGTACTTC.

This chain connects TRBV19 to TRBJ2-7; the D is unclear. The CDR3 totals 11 residues. Germline assignment: CDR1 LNHDA and CDR2 SQIVND (reference sequence). Trimming took off 5 bases at V and 6 bases at J, with 8 bases between the two ends. CDR3 region: CASSSGGEQYF. CDR3 nucleotide sequence: TGTGCCAGTAGTTCCGGCGGCGAGCAGTACTTC. Looking up the rest from reference TRBV19 and TRBJ2-7 gives the full variable domain: DGGITQSPKYLFRKEGQNVTLSCEQNLNHDAMYWYRQDPGQGLRLIYYSQIVNDFQKGDIAEGYSVSREKKESFPLTVTSAQKNPTAFYLCASSSGGEQYFGPGTRLTVT.

V gene TRBV9 combines with J gene TRBJ1-6; D unresolved. The CDR3 is made up of 15 amino acids. The germline V gene encodes CDR1 SGDLS and CDR2 YYNGEE. With 4 bases removed from V and 7 bases from J, the gap between germline ends came to 15 bases. The DNA for the CDR3 is TGTGCCAGCAGCCCTCCTCCGGGGATAAATTCACCCCTCCACTTT. Translating gives CASSPPPGINSPLHF.

The rearrangement uses TRBV6-5 and TRBJ2-3, with D tentatively TRBD2 (6 bases). From germline, CDR1 is MNHEY and CDR2 SVGAGI. V shed 4 bases and J shed 1 base, with 9 bases lying between them. The CDR3 consists of 14 residues. The CDR3 DNA sequence: TGTGCCAGCAGTTGGGGGGAAGGCACAGATACGCAGTATTTT. Amino acids: CASSWGEGTDTQYF.

The genes are TRBV15 and TRBJ2-7; D gene unclear. This CDR3 is 13 amino acids long. V lost 4 bases and J 6 bases, leaving 13 bases between the germline ends. Germline V lookup: CDR1 LNHNV, CDR2 YYDKDF (reference sequence). The CDR3 nucleotides are TGTGCCACCAGCATAGCAAAGGATGGCGAGCAGTACTTC. Translating gives CATSIAKDGEQYF.

The V and J genes are TRBV6-1 and TRBJ2-3; D not resolved. Germline-derived CDR1 and CDR2 are MNHNS and SASEGT. V lost 8 bases to trimming and J lost 12 bases, with 15 bases between them. The CDR3 runs to 11 residues. The CDR3, as DNA: TGTGCCAGCCGTACTAAAAGTTTTCAGTATTTT. It encodes CASRTKSFQYF.

Notes on this clone: Other DNA sequences from this sample encode an identical CDR3 as well. The chain joins TRBV20-1 to TRBJ2-3; D is perhaps TRBD2 (5 bases). The CDR3 spans 11 residues. Germline V gives CDR1 DFQATT, CDR2 SNEGSKA (reference sequence). The ends were cut back, 2 bases at V and 6 bases at J, with 6 bases in the middle. CDR3 region: CSARSSDTQYF. In DNA form, the CDR3 reads TGCAGTGCTAGATCTAGCGATACGCAGTATTTT.

The J gene is TRBJ2-5, the V gene TRBV5-4; 10 nucleotides agree with TRBD2. Germline CDR1 and CDR2: SGHNT and YYREEE (reference sequence). V lost 3 bases to trimming and J lost 1 base; unmatched junction nucleotides: 12. The CDR3 length is 18 residues. CDR3 residues: CASSSGGTSVGGQETQYF. The CDR3 nucleotides read TGTGCCAGCAGCTCGGGAGGGACTAGCGTAGGAGGCCAAGAGACCCAGTACTTC.

The chain carries TRBV6-4 and TRBJ2-3; TRBD2 agrees at 8 bases. The V gene's germline CDR1 is MRHNA and CDR2 SNTAGT. J lost 6 bases, V lost 5 bases, and 7 bases had no gene match. This CDR3 is built from 14 residues. Here the CDR3 reads CASSPGTSADTQYF. CDR3 sequence (DNA): TGTGCCAGCAGTCCCGGGACTAGTGCTGATACGCAGTATTTT.

A remark on this clone: The sample carries other DNA sequences with the same CDR3. The V call is TRBV7-8, the J call TRBJ1-2, with 8 bases matching TRBD1. This CDR3 contains 16 residues. Unmatched junction bases numbered 12, after V lost 1 base and J lost 8 bases. Germline V gene sequence: CDR1 SGHVS, CDR2 FQNEAQ. The CDR3 nucleotides are TGTGCCAGCAGCTTAGAATCCGCAGGGGGCGGCTACGGCTACACCTTC. Translating it yields CASSLESAGGGYGYTF.

This clone has just a few counts. The rearrangement uses TRBV19 and TRBJ2-7; TRBD2 agrees at 8 bases. The CDR3 loop spans 13 amino acids. Trimming took 5 bases from V and 5 from J; bases not matched to a gene: 5. Germline V gene data show CDR1 as LNHDA and CDR2 as SQIVND (reference sequence). The CDR3 loop is CASSPAGGDEQYF. CDR3 DNA: TGTGCCAGTAGTCCCGCCGGGGGGGACGAGCAGTACTTC.

The chain carries TRBV7-6 and TRBJ2-2, with TRBD2 as a possible D gene (6 bases). The V end was cut by 0 bases, the J end by 1 base, with 9 bases between. The CDR3 is 16 residues long. The germline V gene has CDR1 SGHVS and CDR2 FNYEAQ. CDR3 region: CASSLAGGVNTGELFF. The CDR3 bases are TGTGCCAGCAGCTTAGCCGGCGGGGTGAACACCGGGGAGCTGTTTTTT.

V gene TRBV2 combines with J gene TRBJ2-1; D perhaps matches TRBD1 (6 bases). The CDR3 covers 15 residues. The V gene's germline CDR1 is SNHLY and CDR2 FYNNEI. Trimming stripped 6 bases from V and 0 bases from J, with 12 bases between. CDR3 protein: CASRSGRGSYNEQFF. In DNA, the CDR3 is TGTGCCAGCAGATCGGGCAGGGGCTCCTACAATGAGCAGTTCTTC.

The V gene is TRBV15, the J gene TRBJ2-5; tentatively, D is TRBD2 (6 bases). The V gene lost 1 base and the J gene lost 4 bases, with 13 bases spanning the gap. CDR1 and CDR2 (germline): LNHNV, YYDKDF (reference sequence). The CDR3 has 15 amino acids. The CDR3 nucleotides read TGTGCCACCAGCAGAGCGGGGGTGGAGTTAGAGACCCAGTACTTC. It is translated as CATSRAGVELETQYF.

The chain carries TRBV9 and TRBJ2-3, with 7 bases fitting TRBD2. There are 15 residues in the CDR3. Unmatched junction bases numbered 7, after V lost 3 bases and J lost 3 bases. Germline assignment: CDR1 SGDLS and CDR2 YYNGEE. The DNA of the CDR3 is TGTGCCAGCAGCGACTCAGCGGGGAGGACAGATACGCAGTATTTT. Translating it yields CASSDSAGRTDTQYF.

The chain uses TRBV6-1 and TRBJ1-2; TRBD1 matches at 7 bases. Trimming at V came to 6 bases and at J to 9 bases, leaving 7 bases not matched to a gene. CDR3 length: 12 amino acids. Germline CDR1 reads MNHNS; CDR2 reads SASEGT. This CDR3 reads CASRGAGGSYTF. CDR3 bases: TGTGCCAGCAGGGGGGCAGGGGGTAGCTACACCTTC.

J is TRBJ2-2 and V is TRBV6-5; a weak D match, TRBD2 (5 bases). Looked up from germline, CDR1 is MNHEY and CDR2 is SVGAGI. The CDR3 length is 12 residues. Trimming pared 8 bases from V and 6 bases from J, leaving 10 bases between. The CDR3 coding sequence is TGTGCCAGCCGGAGGTCTGCCGGGGAGCTGTTTTTT. Protein: CASRRSAGELFF.